These 16 T cell receptor beta chains were all obtained from the same sample, sequenced in a study of blood T cell repertoires in COVID-19 (dated by TCRdb to about 2020). The library was obtained by the immunoSEQ multiplex PCR assay. Here the immuneACCESS table is served through TCRdb, limited to in-frame sequences with V and J called. Missing clones are a known gap in these copies; in checked studies unresolved V genes cover under half, and the rest lacks a known reason. The sample profile shows approximately 200,000 clones; 65% to 85% of them were found once. Around 5.2% of the sample belongs to the ten largest clones. The specimen was peripheral blood. The receptors shown here come from a young woman with acute or convalescent COVID-19.

The CDR3 DNA follows: TGTGCCAGCAGCAGAGGACAGGGCGAGGGCTACACCTTC. Translated: CASSRGQGEGYTF. The V gene is TRBV12-3 or TRBV12-4, the J gene TRBJ1-2, with 8 positions matching TRBD1. Trimming at V came to 6 bases and at J to 8 bases, leaving 8 bases not matched to a gene. CDR3 size: 13 residues.

The V gene is TRBV5-4, the J gene TRBJ2-7; D is uncertain. Germline V gene lookup returns CDR1 SGHNT and CDR2 YYREEE (reference sequence). CDR3 length: 13 amino acids. V was trimmed by 1 base and J by 2 bases, leaving 7 bases between them. The CDR3 loop reads CASSLPGTYEQYF. CDR3 DNA: TGTGCCAGCAGCTTGCCAGGCACCTACGAGCAGTACTTC. The full variable domain, its missing parts supplied by reference TRBV5-4 and TRBJ2-7, is ETGVTQSPTHLIKTRGQQVTLRCSSQSGHNTVSWYQQALGQGPQFIFQYYREEENGRGNFPPRFSGLQFPNYSSELNVNALELDDSALYLCASSLPGTYEQYFGPGTRLTVT.

This sequence joins TRBV6-2 or TRBV6-3 and TRBJ2-1; D is possibly TRBD2 (5 bases). Germline values: CDR1 MNHEY, CDR2 SVGEGT. The CDR3 covers 14 residues. Trimming took off 6 bases at V and 7 bases at J, with 16 bases between the two ends. The CDR3 here is CASSKGLAHNEQFF. CDR3 nucleotides: TGTGCCAGCAGCAAGGGCCTAGCCCATAATGAGCAGTTCTTC.

This rearrangement joins TRBV7-2 to TRBJ1-2; 7 nucleotides line up with TRBD1. Germline CDR1 is SGHTA and CDR2 is FQGNSA. There are 14 residues in the CDR3. The junction had 5 bases not matched to a gene; V was cut back by 1 base and J by 6 bases. In nucleotides, the CDR3 is TGTGCCAGCAGCTTAGTAGGGGGCGATAATGGCTACACCTTC. Its protein product is CASSLVGGDNGYTF.

The genes are TRBV28 and TRBJ2-7; D might be TRBD1 (5 bases). Trimming shortened V by 9 bases and J by 2 bases, and 8 bases separated the two germline ends. The germline V gene has CDR1 MDHEN and CDR2 SYDVKM. This CDR3 has 11 amino acids. CDR3 in DNA: TGTGCCAGTCAGGGCCCCTACGAGCAGTACTTC. Its translation is CASQGPYEQYF.

The gene calls are TRBV2 and TRBJ2-7, with 7 bases aligning to TRBD1. CDR3 length: 13 amino acids. Germline V CDR1 and CDR2: SNHLY, FYNNEI. The ends lost 8 bases at V and 0 bases at J; junction bases unmatched: 4. CDR3 in amino acids: CASGGQSSYEQYF. The CDR3 DNA sequence: TGTGCCAGCGGGGGACAGAGCTCCTACGAGCAGTACTTC. The entire variable domain, with the rest obtained from reference TRBV2 and TRBJ2-7, is as follows: EPEVTQTPSHQVTQMGQEVILRCVPISNHLYFYWYRQILGQKVEFLVSFYNNEISEKSEIFDDQFSVERPDGSNFTLKIRSTKLEDSAMYFCASGGQSSYEQYFGPGTRLTVT.

The V and J genes are TRBV18 and TRBJ2-3, with D possibly TRBD1 on 6 matching bases. Looked up from germline, CDR1 is KGHSH and CDR2 is LQKENI. The CDR3 runs 15 residues. Trimming pared 8 bases from V and 0 bases from J, leaving 15 bases between. CDR3 sequence (DNA): TGTGCCAGCACGGGGACAACCACTAGCACAGATACGCAGTATTTT. This sequence encodes CASTGTTTSTDTQYF.

The chain joins TRBV18 to TRBJ2-3; 11 bases line up with TRBD2. There are 18 residues in the CDR3. V lost 6 bases to trimming and J lost 6 bases; unmatched junction nucleotides: 17. The germline V gene encodes CDR1 KGHSH and CDR2 LQKENI. CDR3 sequence (DNA): TGTGCCAGCTCCATACTGGGAGGACTAGCGGGCGGAGCCGATACGCAGTATTTT. Amino acid sequence: CASSILGGLAGGADTQYF.

V gene TRBV29-1 combines with J gene TRBJ1-1; D not resolved. The germline V and J ends were trimmed by 7 bases and 1 base, with 16 bases remaining between them. CDR1 and CDR2 from the germline V gene are SQVTM and ANQGSEA. The CDR3 sequence is 14 residues long. Here the CDR3 reads CSARRGLGNTEAFF. The CDR3 nucleotides read TGCAGCGCACGTCGCGGTTTAGGGAACACTGAAGCTTTCTTT. Using reference TRBV29-1 and TRBJ1-1 for the parts outside the CDR3, the full variable domain is SAVISQKPSRDICQRGTSLTIQCQVDSQVTMMFWYRQQPGQSLTLIATANQGSEATYESGFVIDKFPISRPNLTFSTLTVSNMSPEDSSIYLCSARRGLGNTEAFFGQGTRLTVV.

The rearrangement links TRBV16 to TRBJ2-1, with D possibly matching TRBD1 (5 bases). Per the germline V gene, CDR1 is KGHSY and CDR2 is FQNENV. This CDR3 is 16 amino acids long. Trimming took off 2 bases at V and 2 bases at J, with 13 bases between the two ends. The CDR3 protein is CASSQLGSGTYNEQFF. DNA for the CDR3: TGTGCCAGCAGCCAACTCGGCTCAGGGACCTACAATGAGCAGTTCTTC.

This chain uses TRBV28 with TRBJ2-7; D possibly corresponds to TRBD1 (6 bases). The germline gives CDR1 MDHEN, CDR2 SYDVKM. Trimming pared 2 bases from V and 3 bases from J, leaving 20 bases between. CDR3 length: 17 residues. CDR3 coding DNA: TGTGCCAGCAGTTTAGGTGGGTGGGGGCAGGCCCTCTACGAGCAGTACTTC. This encodes CASSLGGWGQALYEQYF. Variable domain in full (rest from reference TRBV28 and TRBJ2-7): DVKVTQSSRYLVKRTGEKVFLECVQDMDHENMFWYRQDPGLGLRLIYFSYDVKMKEKGDIPEGYSVSREKKERFSLILESASTNQTSMYLCASSLGGWGQALYEQYFGPGTRLTVT.

The gene calls are TRBV9 and TRBJ1-1; D gene unclear. Germline V gives CDR1 SGDLS, CDR2 YYNGEE. V was shortened by 5 bases and J by 4 bases, with 12 bases between the two germline ends. The CDR3 contains 13 residues. CDR3 sequence reads: CASSYGGSTEAFF. The CDR3 nucleotides are TGTGCCAGCAGTTATGGAGGGTCCACTGAAGCTTTCTTT.

The genes are TRBV5-5 and TRBJ2-7; TRBD1 agrees at 8 bases. CDR3 size: 15 residues. J was trimmed by 6 bases and V by 4 bases; bases with no gene match: 12. Germline CDR1 and CDR2: SGHKS and YYEKEE (reference sequence). In DNA form, the CDR3 reads TGTGCCAGCAGCCCGACCCCACAGGGGACAGGCGAGCAGTACTTC. Translated: CASSPTPQGTGEQYF.

The V gene is TRBV2, the J gene TRBJ1-5; TRBD1 is a possible D gene (6 bases). The CDR3 is 14 residues long. V lost 3 bases and J lost 3, with 9 bases in between. Germline CDR1 is SNHLY and CDR2 is FYNNEI. The CDR3 region is CASSEDSINQPQHF. The DNA for the CDR3 is TGTGCCAGCAGTGAGGACAGTATCAATCAGCCCCAGCATTTT.

The chain has TRBV6-1 and TRBJ1-2; D remains unclear. This CDR3 is 14 amino acids long. V lost 2 bases, J lost 2 bases, and 9 bases lay in between. Germline-derived CDR1 and CDR2 are MNHNS and SASEGT. This CDR3 is CASSELSGNYGYTF. CDR3 nucleotide sequence: TGTGCCAGCAGTGAACTTTCGGGGAACTATGGCTACACCTTC.

The V and J genes are TRBV5-1 and TRBJ1-2, with TRBD1 matching over 8 bases. Per the germline V gene, CDR1 is SGHRS and CDR2 is YFSETQ. V lost 4 bases and J lost 8; bases outside the gene matches: 10. The CDR3 is 14 amino acids. CDR3 residues: CASSPPGQGGGYTF. CDR3 nucleotide sequence: TGCGCCAGCAGCCCTCCCGGACAGGGCGGCGGCTACACCTTC.